The T cell receptor beta chain under discussion was sequenced for a study of blood T cell repertoires in COVID-19. Some clones are missing from TCRdb's copy, which holds only in-frame ones; the method was immunoSEQ multiplex PCR. The data show 280,000 or so clones, with roughly 87% seen just once and about 8.5% held by the top ten. The V and J ends lost 5 bases and 4 bases, in that order; junction bases with no gene match: 3. The CDR3 length is 14 residues. Germline assignment: CDR1 MNHEY and CDR2 SVGEGT. The rearrangement joins TRBV6-2 or TRBV6-3 to TRBJ2-5; TRBD1 aligns across 11 bases. Sequencing input: peripheral blood. This TCR came from a man aged 18 to 30 with active or convalescent COVID-19. CDR3 nucleotide sequence: TGTGCCAGCAGTCGGACAGGGGGCCCAGAGACCCAGTACTTC. This encodes CASSRTGGPETQYF.